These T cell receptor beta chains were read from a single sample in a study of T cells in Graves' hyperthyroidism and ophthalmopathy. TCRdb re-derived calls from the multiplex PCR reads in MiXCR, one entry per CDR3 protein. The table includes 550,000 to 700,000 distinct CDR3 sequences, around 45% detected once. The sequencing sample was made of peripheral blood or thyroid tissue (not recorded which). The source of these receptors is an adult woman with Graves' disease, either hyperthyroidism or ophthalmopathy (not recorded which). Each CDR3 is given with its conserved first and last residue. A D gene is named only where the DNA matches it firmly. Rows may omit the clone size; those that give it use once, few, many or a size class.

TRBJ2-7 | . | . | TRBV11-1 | TGTGCCAGCAGCAAGGAGGGTGGAGGGACCTACGAGCAGTACTTC | CASSKEGGGTYEQYF
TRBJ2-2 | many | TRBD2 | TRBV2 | TGTGCCAGCAGTGAGGAGGCGGGAGACCTCACCGGGGAGCTGTTTTTT | CASSEEAGDLTGELFF
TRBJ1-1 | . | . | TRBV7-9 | TGTGCCAGCATCCTCCCGGGACGGGGGGTATTTCGAGCTTTCTTT | CASILPGRGVFRAFF
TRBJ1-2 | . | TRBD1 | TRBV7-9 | TGTGCCAGCAGCTTACTCCCGGGACAGGCGCTTCACTATGGCTACACCTTC | CASSLLPGQALHYGYTF
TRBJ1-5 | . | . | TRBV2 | TGTGCCAGCAGTGGGGAGCGGAGCTCCTACGAGCAGCCCCAGCATTTT | CASSGERSSYEQPQHF
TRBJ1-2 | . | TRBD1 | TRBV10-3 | TGTGCCGTAAGACAGGGGGAGGATGGCTACACCTTC | CAVRQGEDGYTF
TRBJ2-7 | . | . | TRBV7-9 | TGTACCAGCAGCTTCCGGGGCTCCTACGAGCAGTACTTC | CTSSFRGSYEQYF
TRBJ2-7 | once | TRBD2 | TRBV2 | TGTGCCAGCAGTGCACTAGCGGAGGGCAGGTACGAGCAGTACTTC | CASSALAEGRYEQYF
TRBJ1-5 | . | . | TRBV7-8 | TGTGCCAGCAGCTTAGAGGGCAGGGGGCCCCAGCATTTT | CASSLEGRGPQHF
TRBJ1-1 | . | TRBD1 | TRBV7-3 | TGTGCCAGCAGCTTAAGACAGGGGCGACAGAACACTGAAGCTTTCTTT | CASSLRQGRQNTEAFF
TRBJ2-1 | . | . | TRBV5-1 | TGCGCCAGCAGCTTGGTTGACCCTAACAATGAGCAGTTCTTC | CASSLVDPNNEQFF
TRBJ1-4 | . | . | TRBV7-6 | TGTGCCAGCAGGACGAGCCCGGGACGAGCTAATGAAAAACTGTTTTTT | CASRTSPGRANEKLFF
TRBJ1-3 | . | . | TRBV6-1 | TGTGCCAGCTCCTTCCGGCGGACAGCCTCGAACACCATATATTTT | CASSFRRTASNTIYF
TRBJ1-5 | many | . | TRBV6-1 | TGTGCCACCAACTTGGGAGGTCAGCCCCAGCATTTT | CATNLGGQPQHF
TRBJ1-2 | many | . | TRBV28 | TGTGCCAGCACGCGGGGGACGGGCTATGGCTACACCTTC | CASTRGTGYGYTF
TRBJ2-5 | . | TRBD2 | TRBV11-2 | TGTGCCAGCAGCTTAGATGGACTAGCGTATCAAGAGACCCAGTACTTC | CASSLDGLAYQETQYF
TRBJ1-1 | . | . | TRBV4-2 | TGTGCCAGCAGCCCACTGGGACGCGGGAGGGCTGACACTGAAGCTTTCTTT | CASSPLGRGRADTEAFF
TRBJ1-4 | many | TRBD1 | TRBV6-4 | TGTGCCAGCAGCGCCACAGGGGTTCGGGAAAAACTGTTTTTT | CASSATGVREKLFF
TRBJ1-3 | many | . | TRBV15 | TGTGCCACCAGCAGAGGGACAGAAAACACCATATATTTT | CATSRGTENTIYF
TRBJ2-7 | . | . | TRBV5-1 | TGCGCCAGCAGCTTTGCCTGGCGTGACTCCTACGGGCAGTACTTC | CASSFAWRDSYGQYF
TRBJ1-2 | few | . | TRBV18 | TGTGCCAGCTCACCAAACCTAGATCACTATGGCTACACCTTC | CASSPNLDHYGYTF
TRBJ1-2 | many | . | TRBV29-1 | TGCAGCGTGGGCCCGGAGCAAACTAACTATGGCTACACCTTC | CSVGPEQTNYGYTF
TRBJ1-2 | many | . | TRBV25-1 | TGTGCCAGCAGTGGTTTGACTAGGGACTATGGCTACACCTTC | CASSGLTRDYGYTF
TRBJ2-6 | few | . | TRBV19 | TGTGCCAGTAAATGGGGTAGCGCTGGGGCCAACGTCCTGACTTTC | CASKWGSAGANVLTF